This T cell receptor beta chain was identified in a study of STAT5B mutations in CD4+ large granular lymphocyte leukemia. Whole-study findings and limits: No patients shared main leukemic clonotypes, though less than 30% appeared at low frequency elsewhere. CD4-sorted patient repertoires seemed more clonal than healthy CD4+ repertoires.

The germline V gene has CDR1 SNHLY and CDR2 FYNNEI. Trimming removed 6 bases from V and 3 bases from J, with 17 bases in between. The CDR3 runs 15 residues. In the case of this clone: The antigen is not known.

This was a survey-level run. Per the authors' pipeline: Productive clonotypes were detectable down to 2.59 x 10-5 frequency. Here immunoSEQ multiplex PCR was the method, and the copy in TCRdb shows in-frame clones only, minus some. From that table come the V and J calls and clone size; the DNA was used to work out D and trimming. The repertoire holds 30,000 to 40,000 clones, 70% to 90% seen once, with less than 3.5% in the top ten. This TCR was sampled from a human donor in good health. Specimen: CD4+ T cells from blood buffy coats. The rearrangement uses TRBV2 and TRBJ1-1; the D gene is possibly TRBD1 (5 bases). CDR3 protein: CASRGTREIDTEAFF. As DNA, the CDR3 is TGTGCCAGCAGGGGAACCAGGGAGATCGACACTGAAGCTTTCTTT.